This paragraph covers one T cell receptor beta chain sequence. These data originate in a study of blood T cell repertoires in COVID-19. Overall study context: Samples representing acute and convalescent COVID-19 were sourced from the United States, Italy and Spain. PBMCs, B-cell-depleted T cells, or T cells were the source of the cDNA or gDNA that made up the material.

The CDR3 length is 16 residues. Germline loops: CDR1 MNHEY, CDR2 SVGEGT. The V segment lost 0 bases and the J segment 4 bases; nucleotides outside the gene matches: 6. Authors' methods: Estimates of nucleated cell counts were drawn from the amplification of reference gene primers. Profiling relied on immunoSEQ multiplex PCR, and the TCRdb table lists in-frame clones only, not all of them. That table furnishes V, J and clone size, whereas the DNA furnished D and trimming. The data hold 140,000 to 150,000 clones, with over 75% observed a single time. The chain couples TRBV6-2 or TRBV6-3 to TRBJ1-5, with TRBD1 identical over 7 bases. Sequencing was performed on peripheral blood. The receptor's source is a human donor in a cohort sampled during active COVID-19. This CDR3 reads CASSYSRGQSNQPQHF. The CDR3 DNA sequence: TGTGCCAGCAGTTACTCTAGGGGGCAATCAAATCAGCCCCAGCATTTT.